The 5 T cell receptor beta chains in this list originate from one sample, sequenced in a study of T-cell reconstitution after alpha-beta-depleted transplantation in children. Construction of the TCRbeta library involved unique molecular identifiers. Each CDR3 protein is one row after TCRdb ran MiXCR on the PCR reads. The table has some 200,000 distinct CDR3 sequences, 7% to 9% seen once. The sample here was PBMCs, mostly from graft donor cells, taken 360 days after TCRalphabeta/CD19-depleted stem cell transplant. All receptors derive from a male patient aged 2-15 years who had a stem cell transplant for acute myeloid leukemia, so the T cells may come from the graft donor.

This clonotype was found many times. This sequence joins TRBV7-3 and TRBJ2-5; TRBD1 agrees at 8 bases. The V gene end was trimmed by 5 bases and the J gene end by 4 bases; junction bases not matched to a gene: 3. The CDR3 loop spans 13 amino acids. Germline V lookup: CDR1 SGHTA, CDR2 FQGTGA. The CDR3 spells CASSVDRGETQYF. The DNA of the CDR3 is TGTGCCAGCAGCGTTGACAGGGGAGAGACCCAGTACTTC.

This clonotype was observed at least ten times. The chain uses TRBV12-3 or TRBV12-4 and TRBJ2-3, with D possibly matching TRBD2 (5 bases). V dropped 7 bases and J dropped 0 bases, with 5 bases sitting between them. This CDR3 has 12 residues. CDR3 nucleotides: TGTGCCAGCACGGGAAGCACAGATACGCAGTATTTT. It encodes CASTGSTDTQYF.

The sample holds many counts of this clonotype. The gene calls are TRBV5-1 and TRBJ1-5; a possible D gene is TRBD1 (5 bases). This CDR3 has 15 amino acids. Germline-derived CDR1 and CDR2 are SGHRS and YFSETQ. Trimming shortened V by 0 bases and J by 0 bases, and 7 bases separated the two germline ends. This chain's CDR3 is CASSLEGFSNQPQHF. The CDR3 DNA reads TGCGCCAGCAGCTTGGAGGGGTTTAGCAATCAGCCCCAGCATTTT.

CDR3 amino acids: CSAAKGPAKNIQYF. Here the CDR3 DNA reads TGCAGTGCAGCCAAGGGACCAGCCAAAAACATTCAGTACTTC. J is TRBJ2-4 and V is TRBV20-1, with D possibly being TRBD1 or TRBD2 (5 bases each). CDR1 is DFQATT, CDR2 SNEGSKA, per germline (reference sequence). The CDR3 contains 14 residues. The V end was cut by 6 bases, the J end by 0 bases, with 12 bases between.

A few counts support this clonotype. Germline and junction disagree at one end, which may indicate a read error. This sequence joins TRBV5-6 and TRBJ2-3; TRBD1 matches 12 bases. Per germline, CDR1 SGHDT and CDR2 YYEEEE. The CDR3 is made up of 13 amino acids. CDR3 nucleotide sequence: TGTGCCAGCAGCCCGTTATTAGGGACAGGGGGCGACTTT. Translation gives CASSPLLGTGGDF.